These 14 T cell receptor beta chains came from one sample sequenced in a study of blood T cell repertoires in COVID-19. Clones were sequenced by immunoSEQ multiplex PCR, and TCRdb holds only the in-frame ones, with some missing. The data contain under 50,000 clones, 65% to 85% of them seen just once; the ten biggest clones take up roughly a fifth. Sequencing used peripheral blood. The receptor set was obtained from a human donor with active or convalescent COVID-19. The donor label of this sample is uncertain.

CDR3 bases: TGTGCCAGCAGCCCAACAGGGGGGTCCTACAATGAGCAGTTCTTC. It encodes CASSPTGGSYNEQFF. The chain has TRBV2 and TRBJ2-1; 8 bases align to TRBD1. The CDR3 sequence is 15 residues long. CDR1 and CDR2 (germline): SNHLY, FYNNEI. With V trimmed by 6 bases and J by 1 base, 5 bases remained unmatched. Full variable domain (missing parts from reference TRBV2 and TRBJ2-1): EPEVTQTPSHQVTQMGQEVILRCVPISNHLYFYWYRQILGQKVEFLVSFYNNEISEKSEIFDDQFSVERPDGSNFTLKIRSTKLEDSAMYFCASSPTGGSYNEQFFGPGTRLTVL.

This clone has at least ten counts. The chain couples TRBV30 to TRBJ1-5, with 7 bases identical to TRBD1. CDR3 length: 13 amino acids. The V and J ends lost 5 bases and 3 bases, in that order; junction bases with no gene match: 4. CDR1 GTSNPN and CDR2 SVGIG come from the germline V gene (reference sequence). In DNA, the CDR3 is TGTGCCTGGGCGACAGGGACCAATCAGCCCCAGCATTTT. This encodes CAWATGTNQPQHF. The full variable domain, rest sourced from reference TRBV30 and TRBJ1-5, is SQTIHQWPATLVQPVGSPLSLECTVEGTSNPNLYWYRQAAGRGLQLLFYSVGIGQISSEVPQNLSASRPQDRQFILSSKKLLLSDSGFYLCAWATGTNQPQHFGDGTRLSIL.

V is TRBV3-1 (or the pseudogene TRBV3-2) and J is TRBJ2-2, with D perhaps TRBD2 (6 bases). The CDR3 contains 16 residues. The germline CDR1 and CDR2 sequences are LGHDT and YNNKEL (reference sequence). The V and J ends lost 1 base and 3 bases respectively, with 12 bases between them. The CDR3 DNA reads TGTGCCAGCAGCCAAGTCCGCGGGACCGACACCGGGGAGCTGTTTTTT. This sequence encodes CASSQVRGTDTGELFF.

V and J are TRBV30 and TRBJ2-7; possible D gene TRBD2, 5 bases. The germline gives CDR1 GTSNPN, CDR2 SVGIG (reference sequence). This CDR3 comprises 14 residues. The V gene lost 4 bases and the J gene lost 7 bases, with 20 bases spanning the gap. DNA for the CDR3: TGTGCCTGGAATCGCGGAGGAAATATGGGGGAGCAGTACTTC. Its protein is CAWNRGGNMGEQYF.

The chain has TRBV24-1 and TRBJ2-7; 9 bases fit TRBD1. The CDR3 is 16 amino acids. With V trimmed by 7 bases and J by 3 bases, 12 bases remained unmatched. From germline, CDR1 is KGHDR and CDR2 SFDVKD. The CDR3 loop reads CATSPSGGQGVYEQYF. CDR3 nucleotide sequence: TGTGCCACCAGCCCTTCTGGGGGACAGGGAGTCTACGAGCAGTACTTC.

The rearrangement uses TRBV10-1 and TRBJ1-1; D is undetermined. The V gene lost 6 bases and the J gene lost 4 bases, with 12 bases spanning the gap. CDR1 and CDR2 (germline): WNHNN, SYGVQD (reference sequence). The CDR3 runs to 13 residues. DNA for the CDR3: TGCGCCAGCAGCCTAACGAGTGGCACTGAAGCTTTCTTT. This encodes CASSLTSGTEAFF.

V usage is TRBV7-2 and J usage is TRBJ2-7, with 8 bases that match TRBD2. Unmatched junction bases numbered 8, after V lost 1 base and J lost 0 bases. CDR1 SGHTA and CDR2 FQGNSA come from the germline V gene. The CDR3 consists of 17 residues. The chain's CDR3 is CASSLGLGGGSSYEQYF. The CDR3, as DNA: TGTGCCAGCAGCTTAGGCCTAGGCGGGGGGAGCTCCTACGAGCAGTACTTC.

The rearrangement uses TRBV30 and TRBJ1-1, with 9 bases aligning to TRBD1. This CDR3 comprises 14 residues. In germline, CDR1 is GTSNPN, CDR2 SVGIG (reference sequence). Unmatched junction bases numbered 9, after V lost 6 bases and J lost 4 bases. This chain's CDR3 is CACQLQGAGTEAFF. In DNA, the CDR3 is TGTGCCTGCCAATTACAGGGGGCTGGCACTGAAGCTTTCTTT.

Comments on this clone: One base separates it from a far larger clone, so it is likely a read error. The chain recombines TRBV4-1 with TRBJ2-2; 8 nucleotides agree with TRBD2. CDR1 MGHRA and CDR2 YSYEKL come from the germline V gene. The CDR3 length is 15 residues. The CDR3 region has the DNA TGCGCCCGCAGCCGGTCCGGGGGGGGGACCGGGGAGCTGTTTTTT. Translation gives CARSRSGGGTGELFF.

The V gene is TRBV6-5, the J gene TRBJ1-2; weak D call: TRBD1 (5 bases). V lost 6 bases, J lost 4 bases, and 15 bases lay in between. CDR3 size: 14 residues. Germline CDR1 reads MNHEY; CDR2 reads SVGAGI. CDR3 sequence: CASRLDYTGYGYTF. The CDR3 DNA follows: TGTGCCAGCAGACTGGACTATACAGGCTATGGCTACACCTTC.

The chain has TRBV24-1 and TRBJ2-3; D remains unclear. The germline CDR1 and CDR2 sequences are KGHDR and SFDVKD. Trimming stripped 0 bases from V and 4 bases from J, with 7 bases between. The CDR3 extends over 14 amino acids. The CDR3 region is CATSDLDQADTQYF. Written as DNA, the CDR3 is TGTGCCACCAGTGATTTGGACCAGGCAGATACGCAGTATTTT.

The chain combines TRBV6-1 with TRBJ1-5; 12 positions agree with TRBD1. The CDR3 covers 17 residues. Germline V gives CDR1 MNHNS, CDR2 SASEGT. J gave up 5 bases and V 1 base, and 6 bases lay outside the gene matches. The CDR3 nucleotides read TGTGCCAGCAGTGAAGATGGTGGGACAGGGGGCCATCAGCCCCAGCATTTT. Amino acid sequence: CASSEDGGTGGHQPQHF.

This rearrangement joins TRBV28 to TRBJ1-5, with 7 bases that match TRBD1. CDR1 MDHEN and CDR2 SYDVKM come from the germline V gene. CDR3 length: 14 amino acids. V dropped 6 bases and J dropped 5; count of bases not matched to a gene: 7. CDR3: CASRAGGRDQPQHF. The CDR3, as DNA: TGTGCCAGCAGGGCAGGGGGGAGAGATCAGCCCCAGCATTTT.

V and J are TRBV29-1 and TRBJ2-3; 9 bases match TRBD2. Germline trimming cut 7 bases from V and 4 bases from J; bases unmatched to any gene: 6. The CDR3 sequence is 13 residues long. The germline V gene has CDR1 SQVTM and CDR2 ANQGSEA. CDR3 DNA sequence: TGCAGCGGGACAGCGGGAGGCCCAGATACGCAGTATTTT. It translates to CSGTAGGPDTQYF.